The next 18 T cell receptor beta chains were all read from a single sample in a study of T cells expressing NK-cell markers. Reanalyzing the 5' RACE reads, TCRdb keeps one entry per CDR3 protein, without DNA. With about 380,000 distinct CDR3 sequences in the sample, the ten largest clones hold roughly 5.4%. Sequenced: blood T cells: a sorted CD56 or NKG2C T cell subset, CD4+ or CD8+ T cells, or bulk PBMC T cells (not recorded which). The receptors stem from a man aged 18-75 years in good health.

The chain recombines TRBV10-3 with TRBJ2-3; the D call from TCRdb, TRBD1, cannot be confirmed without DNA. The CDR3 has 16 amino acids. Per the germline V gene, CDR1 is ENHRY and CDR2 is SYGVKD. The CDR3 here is CAISEPGQGGTDTQYF.

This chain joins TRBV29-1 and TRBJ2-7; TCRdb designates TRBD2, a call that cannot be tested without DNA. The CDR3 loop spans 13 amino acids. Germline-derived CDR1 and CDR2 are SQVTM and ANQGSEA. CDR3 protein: CSVAPSGGFEQYF.

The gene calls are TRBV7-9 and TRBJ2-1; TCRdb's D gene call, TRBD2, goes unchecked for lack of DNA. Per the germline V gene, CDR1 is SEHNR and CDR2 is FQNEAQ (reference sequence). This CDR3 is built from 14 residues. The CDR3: CASTQLAGGGEQFF. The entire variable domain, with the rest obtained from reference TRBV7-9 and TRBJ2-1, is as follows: DTGVSQNPRHKITKRGQNVTFRCDPISEHNRLYWYRQTLGQGPEFLTYFQNEAQLEKSRLLSDRFSAERPKGSFSTLEIQRTEQGDSAMYLCASTQLAGGGEQFFGPGTRLTVL.

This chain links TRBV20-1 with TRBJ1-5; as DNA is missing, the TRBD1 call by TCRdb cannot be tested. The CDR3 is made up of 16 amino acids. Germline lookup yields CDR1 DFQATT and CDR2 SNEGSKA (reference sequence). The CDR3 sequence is CSARDPGEGDGQPQHF.

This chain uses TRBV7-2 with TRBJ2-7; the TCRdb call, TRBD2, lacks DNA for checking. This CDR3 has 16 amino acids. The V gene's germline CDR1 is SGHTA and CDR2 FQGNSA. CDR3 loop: CASSANAGGGAREQYF.

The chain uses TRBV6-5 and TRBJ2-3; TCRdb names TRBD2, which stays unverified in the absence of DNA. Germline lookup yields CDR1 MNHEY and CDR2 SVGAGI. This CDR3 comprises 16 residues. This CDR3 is CASSYGRQKPTDTQYF.

The CDR3 reads CATSPGTGGYNEQFF. The chain employs TRBV24-1 and TRBJ2-1; lacking DNA, the TRBD1 call made by TCRdb goes unchecked. Germline assignment: CDR1 KGHDR and CDR2 SFDVKD. The CDR3 is made up of 15 amino acids.

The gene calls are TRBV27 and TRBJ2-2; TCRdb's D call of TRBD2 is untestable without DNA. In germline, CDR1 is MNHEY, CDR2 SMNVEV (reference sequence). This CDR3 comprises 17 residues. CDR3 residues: CASSGPGLAGNTGELFF.

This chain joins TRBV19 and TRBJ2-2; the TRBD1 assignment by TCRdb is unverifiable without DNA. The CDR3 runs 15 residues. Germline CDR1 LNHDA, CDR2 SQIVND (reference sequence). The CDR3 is CATKRTGAPGELFFF.

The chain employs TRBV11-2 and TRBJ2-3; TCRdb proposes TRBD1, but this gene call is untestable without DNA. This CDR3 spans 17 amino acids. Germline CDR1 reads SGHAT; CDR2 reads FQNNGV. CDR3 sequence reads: CASSLRKRRGRVDTQYF.

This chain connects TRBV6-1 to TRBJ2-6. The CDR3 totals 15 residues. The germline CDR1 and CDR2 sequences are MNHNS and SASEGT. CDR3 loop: CASSLDSSGANVLTF.

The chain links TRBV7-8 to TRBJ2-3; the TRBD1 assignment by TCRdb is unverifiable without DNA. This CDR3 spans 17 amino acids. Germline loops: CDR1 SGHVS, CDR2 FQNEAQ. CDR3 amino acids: CASSPTRPGLAADTQYF. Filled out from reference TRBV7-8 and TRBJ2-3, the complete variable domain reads GAGVSQSPRYKVAKRGQDVALRCDPISGHVSLFWYQQALGQGPEFLTYFQNEAQLDKSGLPSDRFFAERPEGSVSTLKIQRTQQEDSAVYLCASSPTRPGLAADTQYFGPGTRLTVL.

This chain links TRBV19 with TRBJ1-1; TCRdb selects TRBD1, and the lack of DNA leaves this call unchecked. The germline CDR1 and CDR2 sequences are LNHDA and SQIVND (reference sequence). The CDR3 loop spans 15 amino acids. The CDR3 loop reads CASSLRQGGGPEAFF.

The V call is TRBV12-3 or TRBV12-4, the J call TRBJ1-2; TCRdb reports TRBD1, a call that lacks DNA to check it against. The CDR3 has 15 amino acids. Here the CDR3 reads CASSARQAGNYGYTF.

The CDR3 protein is CASSYQGPYEQYF. The chain uses TRBV27 and TRBJ2-7; absent DNA, TCRdb's TRBD1 call cannot be checked. CDR1 MNHEY and CDR2 SMNVEV come from the germline V gene (reference sequence). The CDR3 totals 13 residues.

CDR3 region: CASSLYSWVAEQETQYF. The chain employs TRBV5-6 and TRBJ2-5; TCRdb lists TRBD2, though no DNA is available to test this call. The CDR3 is 17 residues long. Germline values: CDR1 SGHDT, CDR2 YYEEEE.

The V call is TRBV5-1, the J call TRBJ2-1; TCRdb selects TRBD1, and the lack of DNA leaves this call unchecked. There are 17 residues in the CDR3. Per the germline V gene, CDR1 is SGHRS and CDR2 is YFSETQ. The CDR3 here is CASSLSRDARRYNEQFF.

The CDR3 reads CASNSLVTGGRYGYTF. The rearrangement joins TRBV7-2 to TRBJ1-2; as DNA is missing, the TRBD1 call by TCRdb cannot be tested. This CDR3 is 16 amino acids long. In germline, CDR1 is SGHTA, CDR2 FQGNSA.